This entry concerns a single T cell receptor beta chain. The record originates from a study of T cell clusters in autoimmune cytopenias. Germline loops: CDR1 SGHNT, CDR2 YYREEE (reference sequence). The CDR3 loop spans 14 amino acids. TRB was amplified by touch-down multiplex PCR, primer pools A and B combined. Each CDR3 protein gets one entry in TCRdb, which reprocessed the multiplex PCR reads and gives no DNA. This listing includes 9,500 to 12,000 distinct CDR3 sequences. Some 38,000 genome equivalents of blood DNA were amplified for TRB. A further study also used this sample, focusing on T cell repertoires in aging, cancer and after chemotherapy. This second report adds: These repertoire data do not allow conclusions about immunological memory after chemotherapy.

This chain joins TRBV5-4 and TRBJ2-1; TCRdb outputs TRBD2, but without DNA this stays unchecked. Sequenced input: peripheral blood. The source is a human donor in good health. The CDR3 spells CASSLERAGDEQFF.